Following are 22 T cell receptor beta chains from one sample sequenced in a study of T cell responses to AZD1222 COVID-19 vaccine. The assay was immunoSEQ multiplex PCR, and TCRdb's table has in-frame clones only and misses some. The repertoire holds about 91,000 clones, about 88% seen once, with under 25% in the top ten. Sample: peripheral blood, taken on day 0 of AZD1222 vaccination. The receptors were sampled from an adult in good health.

In its sample, this clone was seen a few times. The chain has TRBV6-5 and TRBJ1-1, with D perhaps matching TRBD1 (6 bases). CDR1 MNHEY and CDR2 SVGAGI come from the germline V gene. The germline V and J ends were trimmed by 2 bases and 5 bases, with 9 bases remaining between them. CDR3 length: 13 residues. CDR3 nucleotide sequence: TGTGCCAGCAGTTACACTACAGGGACTGAAGCTTTCTTT. Translation: CASSYTTGTEAFF.

The genes are TRBV4-2 and TRBJ2-2; D uncertain. Looked up from germline, CDR1 is LGHNA and CDR2 is YNFKEQ. The CDR3 loop spans 15 amino acids. V was shortened by 1 base and J by 3 bases, with 9 bases between the two germline ends. As DNA, the CDR3 is TGTGCCAGCAGCCAAGGAAATAGTCACACCGGGGAGCTGTTTTTT. Translating gives CASSQGNSHTGELFF.

The chain links TRBV6-5 to TRBJ2-7; TRBD2 aligns across 12 bases. Germline V gives CDR1 MNHEY, CDR2 SVGAGI. V lost 5 bases, J lost 2 bases, and 4 bases stayed unmatched. The CDR3 is 15 residues long. The CDR3 sequence: CASSTLAGGPYEQYF. The CDR3 DNA sequence: TGTGCCAGCAGTACACTAGCGGGAGGACCCTACGAGCAGTACTTC.

The V call is TRBV7-3, the J call TRBJ2-3, with D tentatively TRBD1 or TRBD2 (5 bases each). The ends were cut back, 4 bases at V and 5 bases at J, with 13 bases in the middle. The CDR3 sequence is 14 residues long. CDR1 and CDR2 (germline): SGHTA, FQGTGA. The CDR3 DNA sequence: TGTGCCAGCAGCTCCGGGACCCGTATAGATACGCAGTATTTT. Protein: CASSSGTRIDTQYF.

This chain joins TRBV3-1 (or the pseudogene TRBV3-2) and TRBJ1-5; a weak D match, TRBD1 (5 bases). CDR3 length: 14 residues. The ends were cut back, 1 base at V and 7 bases at J, with 11 bases in the middle. Germline CDR1 and CDR2: LGHDT and YNNKEL (reference sequence). CDR3: CASSQAAKGQPQHF. The CDR3 DNA is TGTGCCAGCAGCCAAGCTGCCAAGGGGCAGCCCCAGCATTTT.

The rearrangement links TRBV18 to TRBJ1-2; a weak D match, TRBD1 (5 bases). CDR1 and CDR2 (germline): KGHSH, LQKENI. The V end lost 2 bases, the J end lost 2 bases, and 6 bases lay between the germline ends. The CDR3 covers 13 residues. CDR3 nucleotides: TGTGCCAGCTCACCAGGGGCGAACTATGGCTACACCTTC. Residues: CASSPGANYGYTF.

This rearrangement joins TRBV28 to TRBJ1-6; a weak D match, TRBD1 (5 bases). Trimming took 7 bases from V and 9 from J, leaving 10 bases between them. This CDR3 region has 12 residues. Germline loops: CDR1 MDHEN, CDR2 SYDVKM. The CDR3 bases are TGTGCCAGCATGGGGGGGACTTCACCCCTCCACTTT. Encoded protein: CASMGGTSPLHF.

The rearrangement links TRBV2 to TRBJ2-3, with D maybe TRBD2 (6 bases). With 6 bases removed from V and 4 bases from J, the gap between germline ends came to 11 bases. The germline CDR1 and CDR2 sequences are SNHLY and FYNNEI. The CDR3 loop spans 13 amino acids. The CDR3 reads CASRLDYSDTQYF. CDR3 bases: TGTGCCAGCAGGTTGGACTATTCAGATACGCAGTATTTT.

The chain recombines TRBV28 with TRBJ2-4; maybe TRBD2 (6 bases). Germline V gene sequence: CDR1 MDHEN, CDR2 SYDVKM. The V and J ends lost 5 bases and 0 bases respectively, with 14 bases between them. CDR3 size: 16 residues. Here the CDR3 reads CASSVLTSLAKNIQYF. The CDR3 DNA reads TGTGCCAGCAGTGTATTGACTAGTCTAGCCAAAAACATTCAGTACTTC.

This chain uses TRBV5-1 with TRBJ2-1; weak D call: TRBD1 (5 bases). This CDR3 is built from 13 residues. Trimming shortened V by 2 bases and J by 8 bases, and 11 bases separated the two germline ends. Germline CDR1 reads SGHRS; CDR2 reads YFSETQ. Here the CDR3 reads CASSLRTFDEQFF. In DNA form, the CDR3 reads TGCGCCAGCAGCTTACGGACATTCGATGAGCAGTTCTTC. The full variable domain, in which reference TRBV5-1 and TRBJ2-1 provide the parts outside the CDR3, is KAGVTQTPRYLIKTRGQQVTLSCSPISGHRSVSWYQQTPGQGLQFLFEYFSETQRNKGNFPGRFSGRQFSNSRSEMNVSTLELGDSALYLCASSLRTFDEQFFGPGTRLTVL.

J is TRBJ2-5 and V is TRBV28, with 7 bases matching TRBD1. The CDR3 spans 14 residues. Per germline, CDR1 MDHEN and CDR2 SYDVKM. Trimming removed 5 bases from V and 4 bases from J; junction bases left unmatched: 7. CDR3 nucleotides: TGTGCCAGCAGTCCATACAGGGGCCGAGAGACCCAGTACTTC. This gives the protein CASSPYRGRETQYF.

Points on this clone: The junction shows a germline mismatch at one end, possibly a read error. The chain carries TRBV28 and TRBJ1-2, with TRBD1 matching 8 bases. CDR3 length: 14 residues. The germline V gene has CDR1 MDHEN and CDR2 SYDVKM. CDR3 region: CASTPTGTRAGGPF. The CDR3 nucleotides are TGTGCCAGCACCCCCACCGGGACACGGGCAGGGGGCCCCTTC.

This rearrangement joins TRBV10-2 to TRBJ2-5, with D perhaps matching TRBD1 or TRBD2 (6 bases each). V lost 6 bases and J 4 bases, leaving 15 bases between the germline ends. Germline V gene sequence: CDR1 WSHSY, CDR2 SAAADI. The CDR3 totals 14 residues. The CDR3 is CASSGGPPGETQYF. Written as DNA, the CDR3 is TGCGCCAGCAGCGGGGGCCCACCCGGAGAGACCCAGTACTTC.

With regard to this clone: Other DNA variants within this sample encode the same CDR3. V is TRBV3-1 (or the pseudogene TRBV3-2) and J is TRBJ2-2; D uncertain. The CDR3 has 12 residues. V gave up 0 bases and J gave up 5 bases, with 1 base separating them. Germline loops: CDR1 LGHDT, CDR2 YNNKEL (reference sequence). CDR3 region: CASSQDTGELFF. The DNA of the CDR3 is TGTGCCAGCAGCCAAGATACCGGGGAGCTGTTTTTT.

The V gene is TRBV7-2, the J gene TRBJ2-7, with D possibly being TRBD1 (6 bases). Germline-derived CDR1 and CDR2 are SGHTA and FQGNSA. V lost 2 bases and J 2 bases, leaving 10 bases between the germline ends. The CDR3 consists of 14 residues. This CDR3 reads CASSLKGQAYEQYF. In nucleotides, the CDR3 is TGTGCCAGCAGCTTAAAGGGACAAGCCTACGAGCAGTACTTC.

This clone showed up just a few times. The gene calls are TRBV4-1 and TRBJ1-2; weak D call: TRBD1 (6 bases). V lost 1 base to trimming and J lost 5 bases, with 11 bases between them. Per germline, CDR1 MGHRA and CDR2 YSYEKL. The CDR3 contains 14 residues. Written as DNA, the CDR3 is TGCGCCAGCAGCCAAGCTAGAGGACAGTATGGCTACACCTTC. This translates into CASSQARGQYGYTF.

V and J are TRBV24-1 and TRBJ2-2, with D perhaps TRBD1 (5 bases). The CDR3 runs to 14 residues. Germline CDR1 reads KGHDR; CDR2 reads SFDVKD. Trimming took 6 bases from V and 5 from J, leaving 12 bases between them. CDR3 protein: CATSRAGSTGELFF. The DNA of the CDR3 is TGTGCCACCAGTAGGGCAGGGTCGACCGGGGAGCTGTTTTTT.

The chain is built from TRBV10-3 and TRBJ2-1; TRBD1 agrees at 10 bases. Germline loops: CDR1 ENHRY, CDR2 SYGVKD. The CDR3 length is 13 residues. After removal of 6 bases from V and 5 bases from J, the junction contained 1 base not matched to a gene. CDR3 in amino acids: CAISGTGDNEQFF. In DNA, the CDR3 is TGTGCCATCAGCGGGACAGGGGACAATGAGCAGTTCTTC.

This chain links TRBV7-9 with TRBJ1-1, with 7 nucleotides matching TRBD1. Germline CDR1 and CDR2: SEHNR and FQNEAQ (reference sequence). J was trimmed by 2 bases and V by 5 bases; bases with no gene match: 11. The CDR3 has 16 residues. The CDR3 DNA is TGTGCCAGCAGCGATCGGGACAGAGGGGTAAACACTGAAGCTTTCTTT. It is translated as CASSDRDRGVNTEAFF.

The chain uses TRBV19 and TRBJ1-1; 9 bases map to TRBD1. Germline-derived CDR1 and CDR2 are LNHDA and SQIVND (reference sequence). This CDR3 has 14 residues. Trimming took 5 bases from V and 7 from J; bases not matched to a gene: 8. This CDR3 reads CASSPWTGVGEAFF. Written as DNA, the CDR3 is TGTGCCAGTAGTCCTTGGACAGGGGTTGGTGAAGCTTTCTTT.

This chain uses TRBV15 with TRBJ1-5, with D possibly being TRBD1 (5 bases). Germline CDR1 LNHNV, CDR2 YYDKDF (reference sequence). V was clipped by 3 bases and J by 2 bases, with 17 bases between them. The CDR3 is 17 residues long. This CDR3 reads CATSRGRVRIGNQPQHF. For the CDR3, the DNA is TGTGCCACCAGCAGGGGGCGGGTCCGAATCGGCAATCAGCCCCAGCATTTT.

V is TRBV6-5 and J is TRBJ2-7; tentative D call: TRBD1 (5 bases). CDR3 length equals 14 residues. Germline V lookup: CDR1 MNHEY, CDR2 SVGAGI. V gave up 0 bases and J gave up 0 bases, with 6 bases separating them. CDR3 region: CASSYSQGSYEQYF. CDR3 nucleotide sequence: TGTGCCAGCAGTTACTCGCAGGGCTCCTACGAGCAGTACTTC.